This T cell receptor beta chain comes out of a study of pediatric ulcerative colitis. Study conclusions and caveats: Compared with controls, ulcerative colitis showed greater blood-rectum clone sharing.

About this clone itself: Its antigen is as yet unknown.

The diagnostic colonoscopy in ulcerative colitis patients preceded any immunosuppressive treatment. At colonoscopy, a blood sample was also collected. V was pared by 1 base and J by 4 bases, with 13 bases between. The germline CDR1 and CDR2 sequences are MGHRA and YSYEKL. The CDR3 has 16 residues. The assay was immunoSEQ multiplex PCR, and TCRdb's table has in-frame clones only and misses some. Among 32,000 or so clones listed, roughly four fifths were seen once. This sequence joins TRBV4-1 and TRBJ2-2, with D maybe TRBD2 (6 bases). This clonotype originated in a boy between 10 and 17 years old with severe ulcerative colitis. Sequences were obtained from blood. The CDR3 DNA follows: TGCGCCAGCAGCCAAGGCTGGCTGGGAGGCACCGGGGAGCTGTTTTTT. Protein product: CASSQGWLGGTGELFF.